This TCR beta chain was captured in a study of blood T cell repertoires in COVID-19. In the study overall: The origin of the acute and convalescent COVID-19 samples was the United States, Italy and Spain. Nucleic acid was either cDNA or gDNA, and it came from T cells, B-cell-depleted T cells, or PBMCs.

Trimming took 3 bases from V and 5 from J; bases not matched to a gene: 8. Per the germline V gene, CDR1 is SGHNT and CDR2 is YYREEE (reference sequence). The CDR3 loop spans 15 amino acids. The Seattle site enrolled patients during active infection and followed them longitudinally. This clone has ten or more counts. Repertoires were generated with immunoSEQ multiplex PCR, while TCRdb's copy carries only in-frame clones and drops some. Counted here are 140,000 to 150,000 clones, more than 80% occurring once; the ten biggest clones make up around an eighth. The receptor's source is a man aged 18 to 35 with COVID-19, enrolled during active disease. Material for sequencing was peripheral blood. This chain joins TRBV5-4 and TRBJ2-5; 9 positions match TRBD2. CDR3 residues: CASSSLAGALETQYF. For the CDR3, the DNA is TGTGCCAGCAGCTCACTAGCGGGTGCCTTGGAGACCCAGTACTTC.